A selection of T cell receptor beta chains follows, all from one sample in a study of T cell clonotyping in hematopoietic cell transplantation. Repertoires were generated with immunoSEQ multiplex PCR, while TCRdb's copy carries only in-frame clones and drops some. The table lists 7,500 to 8,500 clones, 85% to 95% of them singletons. Here the sequenced sample was PBMCs, taken 180 days after allogeneic stem cell transplant. Receptors originate from a female patient aged 50 to 60 who had an allogeneic stem cell transplant from an unrelated donor, so the T cells may come from the graft donor. Some clones in this sample may be carry-over from other donors' samples. The CDR3 runs from the conserved cysteine through the conserved F or W. The D gene is left open where the match is weak. Expanded clones get a size class; other rows say once, few or many, or leave the size out.

J	V	size	D	DNA	CDR3
TRBJ2-1	TRBV25-1	.	.	TGTGCCAGCAGTGAGGCAGGGGGGCGCCCCAGGGTAGGTGAGCAGTTCTTC	CASSEAGGRPRVGEQFF
TRBJ1-1	TRBV28	.	TRBD1	TGTGCCAGCAGTGAGGGGGCGGTAGCCACTGAAGCTTTCTTT	CASSEGAVATEAFF
TRBJ1-6	TRBV5-6	.	.	TGTGCCAGCAGCCCGGGACACCGGGGATCCCTCACCCTCCACTTT	CASSPGHRGSLTLHF
TRBJ1-1	TRBV6-5	.	.	TGTGCCAGCAGGTGGACAGCTATGAACACTGAAGCTTTCTTT	CASRWTAMNTEAFF
TRBJ2-7	TRBV2	.	.	TGTGCCAGCAGGAGCATGGAGCAGTACTTC	CASRSMEQYF
TRBJ2-7	TRBV7-6	.	TRBD2	TGTGCCAGCAGCCCCGGACTAGCGGGAGGCTCGGAGCAGTACTTC	CASSPGLAGGSEQYF
TRBJ1-2	TRBV27	.	.	TGTGCCAGCAGAGCCCATGTCTCAGCTAACTATGGCTACACCTTC	CASRAHVSANYGYTF
TRBJ1-2	TRBV29-1	.	.	TGCAGCGTTGAGGGTCGGGGGCGCAGCTATGGCTACACCTTC	CSVEGRGRSYGYTF
TRBJ2-2	TRBV29-1	once	.	TGCAGCGCTCCCGGTGACACCGGGGAGCTGTTTTTT	CSAPGDTGELFF
TRBJ2-1	TRBV14	.	TRBD1	TGTGCCAGCAGCCAAGGCCGGACAGGTTACAATGAGCAGTTCTTC	CASSQGRTGYNEQFF
TRBJ2-2	TRBV28	.	TRBD2	TGTGCCAGCAGTCTCCTTAGGCTAGCGGGGGGGAAGAGAACGAACACCGGGGAGCTGTTTTTT	CASSLLRLAGGKRTNTGELFF
TRBJ2-2	TRBV5-4	.	.	TGTGCCAGCAGCTTGTTACAGCGCTCAAGCTCCGGGGAGCTGTTTTTT	CASSLLQRSSSGELFF
TRBJ1-2	TRBV6-1	.	TRBD1	TGTGCCAGCAGTGAAGTGGGCAAGACAGGGAGGAGAAAAAACTATGGCTACACCTTC	CASSEVGKTGRRKNYGYTF